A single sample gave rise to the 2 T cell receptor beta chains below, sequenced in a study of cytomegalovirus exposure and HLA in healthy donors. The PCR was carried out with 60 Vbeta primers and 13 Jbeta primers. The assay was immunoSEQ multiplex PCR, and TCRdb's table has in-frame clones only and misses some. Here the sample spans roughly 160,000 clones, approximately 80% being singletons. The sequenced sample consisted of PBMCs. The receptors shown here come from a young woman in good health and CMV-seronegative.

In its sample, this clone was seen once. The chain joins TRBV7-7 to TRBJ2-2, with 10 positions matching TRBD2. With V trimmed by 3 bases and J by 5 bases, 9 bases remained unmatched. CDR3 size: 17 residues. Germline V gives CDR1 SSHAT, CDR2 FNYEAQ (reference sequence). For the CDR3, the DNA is TGTGCCAGCAGCTTGTATAGCGGGAGGACTGTAACCGGGGAGCTGTTTTTT. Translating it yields CASSLYSGRTVTGELFF.

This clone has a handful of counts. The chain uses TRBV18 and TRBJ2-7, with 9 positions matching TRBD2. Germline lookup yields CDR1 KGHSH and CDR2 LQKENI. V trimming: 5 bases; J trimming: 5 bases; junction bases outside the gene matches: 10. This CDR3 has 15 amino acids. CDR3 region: CASSSIAGDTHEQYF. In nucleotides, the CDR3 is TGTGCCAGCTCATCAATAGCGGGAGACACCCACGAGCAGTACTTC. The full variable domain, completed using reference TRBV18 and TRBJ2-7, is NAGVMQNPRHLVRRRGQEARLRCSPMKGHSHVYWYRQLPEEGLKFMVYLQKENIIDESGMPKERFSAEFPKEGPSILRIQQVVRGDSAAYFCASSSIAGDTHEQYFGPGTRLTVT.